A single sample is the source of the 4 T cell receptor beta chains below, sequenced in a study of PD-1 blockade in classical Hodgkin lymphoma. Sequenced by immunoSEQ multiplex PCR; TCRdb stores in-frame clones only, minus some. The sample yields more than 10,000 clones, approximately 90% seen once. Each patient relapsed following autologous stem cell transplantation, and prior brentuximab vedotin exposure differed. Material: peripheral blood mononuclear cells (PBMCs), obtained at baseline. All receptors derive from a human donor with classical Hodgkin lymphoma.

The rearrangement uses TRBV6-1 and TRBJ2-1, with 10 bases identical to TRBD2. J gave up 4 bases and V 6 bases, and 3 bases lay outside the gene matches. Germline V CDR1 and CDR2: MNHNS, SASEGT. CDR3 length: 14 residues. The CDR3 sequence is CASRGLAPYNEQFF. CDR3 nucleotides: TGTGCCAGCAGGGGACTAGCGCCTTACAATGAGCAGTTCTTC.

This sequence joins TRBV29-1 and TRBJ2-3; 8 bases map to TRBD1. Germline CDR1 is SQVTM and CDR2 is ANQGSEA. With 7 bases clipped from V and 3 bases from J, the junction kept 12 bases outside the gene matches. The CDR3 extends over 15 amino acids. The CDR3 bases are TGCAGCGGCTGCACTCAGGGGGCTGGGACAGATACGCAGTATTTT. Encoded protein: CSGCTQGAGTDTQYF.

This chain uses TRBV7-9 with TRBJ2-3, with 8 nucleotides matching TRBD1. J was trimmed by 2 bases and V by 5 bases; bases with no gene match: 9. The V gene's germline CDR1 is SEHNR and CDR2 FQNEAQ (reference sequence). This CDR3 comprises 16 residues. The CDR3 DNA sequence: TGTGCCAGCAGCGAAATCGGGACAGGTACCACAGATACGCAGTATTTT. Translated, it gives CASSEIGTGTTDTQYF. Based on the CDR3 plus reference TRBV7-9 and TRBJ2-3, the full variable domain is DTGVSQNPRHKITKRGQNVTFRCDPISEHNRLYWYRQTLGQGPEFLTYFQNEAQLEKSRLLSDRFSAERPKGSFSTLEIQRTEQGDSAMYLCASSEIGTGTTDTQYFGPGTRLTVL.

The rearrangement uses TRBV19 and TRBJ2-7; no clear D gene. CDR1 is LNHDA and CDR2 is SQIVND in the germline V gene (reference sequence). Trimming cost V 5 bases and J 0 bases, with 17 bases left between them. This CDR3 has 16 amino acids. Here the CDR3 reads CASSLVASIASYEQYF. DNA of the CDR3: TGTGCCAGTAGTTTGGTAGCAAGCATCGCCTCCTACGAGCAGTACTTC.